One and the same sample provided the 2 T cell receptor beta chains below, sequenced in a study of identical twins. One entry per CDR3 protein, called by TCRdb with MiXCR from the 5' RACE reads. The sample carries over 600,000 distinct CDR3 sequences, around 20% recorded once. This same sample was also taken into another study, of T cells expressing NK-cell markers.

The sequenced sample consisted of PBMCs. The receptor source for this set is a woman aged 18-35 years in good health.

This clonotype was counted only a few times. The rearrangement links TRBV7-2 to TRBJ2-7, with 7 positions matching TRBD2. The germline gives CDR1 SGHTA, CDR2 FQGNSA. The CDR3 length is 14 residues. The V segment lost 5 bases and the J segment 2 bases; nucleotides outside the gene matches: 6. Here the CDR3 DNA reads TGTGCCAGCAGCACCAGACTAGCCCCCTACGAGCAGTACTTC. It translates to CASSTRLAPYEQYF.

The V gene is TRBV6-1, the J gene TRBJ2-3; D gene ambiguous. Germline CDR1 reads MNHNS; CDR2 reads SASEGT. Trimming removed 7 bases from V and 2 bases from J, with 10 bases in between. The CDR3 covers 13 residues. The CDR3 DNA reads TGTGCCAGCATCCCAGACACCACAGATACGCAGTATTTT. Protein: CASIPDTTDTQYF.